The 22 T cell receptor beta chains below all came from one sample that was sequenced in a study of T-cell reconstitution after alpha-beta-depleted transplantation in children. The authors prepared the TCRbeta library with unique molecular identifiers. TCRdb re-analysed the PCR reads in MiXCR, keeping a single row per CDR3 protein. The data hold over 200,000 distinct CDR3 sequences, with approximately 10% observed a single time. Material: PBMCs from the stem cell graft donor, obtained from the stem cell graft. These receptors came from a human donor who donated a stem cell graft to a child with acute lymphoblastic leukemia.

This clonotype came up many times. The rearrangement uses TRBV6-5 and TRBJ1-6, with D unclear. This CDR3 has 16 amino acids. The V end lost 1 base, the J end lost 4 bases, and 11 bases lay between the germline ends. Germline V gene sequence: CDR1 MNHEY, CDR2 SVGAGI. CDR3 nucleotide sequence: TGTGCCAGCAGTTACTTATTCCCAGCGTATAATTCACCCCTCCACTTT. It encodes CASSYLFPAYNSPLHF.

Here the CDR3 reads CASSLNSRDNEQFF. The DNA of the CDR3 is TGTGCCAGCAGCTTGAATAGCCGGGACAATGAGCAGTTCTTC. This chain connects TRBV5-4 to TRBJ2-1; no clear D gene. Trimming pared 1 base from V and 5 bases from J, leaving 10 bases between. The CDR3 length is 14 residues. Germline V gives CDR1 SGHNT, CDR2 YYREEE (reference sequence).

The V and J genes are TRBV7-8 and TRBJ1-4; tentatively, D is TRBD1 (5 bases). V gave up 1 base and J gave up 9 bases, with 12 bases separating them. Germline V gene data show CDR1 as SGHVS and CDR2 as FQNEAQ. The CDR3 runs 14 residues. The CDR3 bases are TGTGCCAGCAGCTTAGGGCGGGACGGGCAAAAACTGTTTTTT. Residues: CASSLGRDGQKLFF.

This clonotype came up a few times. This chain links TRBV3-1 with TRBJ2-1, with D perhaps matching TRBD1 or TRBD2 (6 bases each). Trimming took 0 bases from V and 0 from J, leaving 12 bases between them. Looked up from germline, CDR1 is LGHDT and CDR2 is YNNKEL (reference sequence). This CDR3 has 17 amino acids. The CDR3 region has the DNA TGTGCCAGCAGCCAAGACGGGGGCCCCAGCTCCTACAATGAGCAGTTCTTC. Protein product: CASSQDGGPSSYNEQFF.

The chain recombines TRBV11-2 with TRBJ2-1, with a weak D call TRBD1 (6 bases). This CDR3 is built from 17 residues. V lost 5 bases and J 0 bases, leaving 17 bases between the germline ends. Germline CDR1 SGHAT, CDR2 FQNNGV. CDR3 DNA sequence: TGTGCCAGCAGCACACGTGACAGGCTGAGCTCCTACAATGAGCAGTTCTTC. Protein: CASSTRDRLSSYNEQFF.

This clonotype was observed at least ten times. The chain uses TRBV5-1 and TRBJ2-3; D gene unclear. The CDR3 covers 14 residues. CDR1 and CDR2 (germline): SGHRS, YFSETQ. Trimming removed 7 bases from V and 2 bases from J, with 14 bases in between. This CDR3 reads CASSPPSYTDTQYF. Here the CDR3 DNA reads TGCGCCAGCTCTCCGCCGTCTTACACAGATACGCAGTATTTT. Full variable domain (remainder filled in from reference TRBV5-1 and TRBJ2-3): KAGVTQTPRYLIKTRGQQVTLSCSPISGHRSVSWYQQTPGQGLQFLFEYFSETQRNKGNFPGRFSGRQFSNSRSEMNVSTLELGDSALYLCASSPPSYTDTQYFGPGTRLTVL.

This clonotype was seen repeatedly, ten times or more. V is TRBV12-3 or TRBV12-4 and J is TRBJ2-7; D remains ambiguous. The CDR3 runs 14 residues. The V and J ends lost 5 bases and 1 base respectively, with 12 bases between them. The CDR3 sequence is CASSPATDSYEQYF. CDR3 in DNA: TGTGCCAGCAGTCCCGCTACGGATTCCTACGAGCAGTACTTC.

The gene calls are TRBV5-1 and TRBJ1-2, with no clear D. CDR3 length: 13 amino acids. V shed 5 bases and J shed 7 bases, with 15 bases lying between them. Germline V lookup: CDR1 SGHRS, CDR2 YFSETQ. CDR3 coding DNA: TGCGCCAGCAGGGTTGAGGAGACGAGTGGCTACACCTTC. This encodes CASRVEETSGYTF.

The rearrangement uses TRBV7-9 and TRBJ1-4, with TRBD1 matching over 10 bases. The length of the CDR3 is 16 residues. Germline V lookup: CDR1 SEHNR, CDR2 FQNEAQ (reference sequence). The V segment lost 5 bases and the J segment 1 base; nucleotides outside the gene matches: 4. CDR3 DNA sequence: TGTGCCAGCAGCGGGGACAGGGGCAGAACTAATGAAAAACTGTTTTTT. It codes for CASSGDRGRTNEKLFF.

This clonotype was recorded many times. This chain uses TRBV5-1 with TRBJ2-3, with 10 bases matching TRBD2. The CDR3 length is 15 residues. Per germline, CDR1 SGHRS and CDR2 YFSETQ. V shed 4 bases, J shed 2 bases, and the junction held 4 bases outside the gene matches. DNA of the CDR3: TGCGCCAGCAGCCTAGCGGGGGAAATCACAGATACGCAGTATTTT. Protein sequence: CASSLAGEITDTQYF. The full variable domain, in which reference TRBV5-1 and TRBJ2-3 provide the parts outside the CDR3, is KAGVTQTPRYLIKTRGQQVTLSCSPISGHRSVSWYQQTPGQGLQFLFEYFSETQRNKGNFPGRFSGRQFSNSRSEMNVSTLELGDSALYLCASSLAGEITDTQYFGPGTRLTVL.

This clonotype was observed a handful of times. The V call is TRBV7-2, the J call TRBJ1-2; D is unresolved. The germline V gene encodes CDR1 SGHTA and CDR2 FQGNSA. This CDR3 has 15 amino acids. V was trimmed by 0 bases and J by 5 bases, leaving 13 bases between them. The CDR3 loop reads CASSLAYGNQYGYTF. In DNA form, the CDR3 reads TGTGCCAGCAGCTTAGCATACGGGAACCAGTATGGCTACACCTTC.

This clonotype showed up many times. The chain carries TRBV14 and TRBJ2-2; D is undetermined. Germline-derived CDR1 and CDR2 are SGHDN and FVKESK. CDR3 length: 11 amino acids. Between the trimmed V and J ends, which lost 3 bases and 4 bases, there was a span of 0 bases. Here the CDR3 reads CASSHTGELFF. The CDR3 coding sequence is TGTGCCAGCAGCCACACCGGGGAGCTGTTTTTT.

CDR3 sequence: CASSLFADSAGETQYF. The CDR3 coding sequence is TGTGCCAGCAGTTTATTCGCCGACTCGGCGGGAGAGACCCAGTACTTC. The chain recombines TRBV12-3 or TRBV12-4 with TRBJ2-5; D is perhaps TRBD2 (5 bases). This CDR3 is 16 amino acids long. Trimming shortened V by 2 bases and J by 4 bases, and 17 bases separated the two germline ends.

This clonotype came up a few times. The gene calls are TRBV27 and TRBJ1-2; D is ambiguous. Germline V gene sequence: CDR1 MNHEY, CDR2 SMNVEV (reference sequence). CDR3 length: 14 amino acids. The V and J ends lost 2 bases and 3 bases respectively, with 10 bases between them. The CDR3 is CASSLAPSYYGYTF. The DNA of the CDR3 is TGTGCCAGCAGTTTAGCTCCCTCGTACTATGGCTACACCTTC.

At least ten counts were recorded for this clonotype. The V call is TRBV7-8, the J call TRBJ1-2, with D unclear. Trimming pared 4 bases from V and 0 bases from J, leaving 9 bases between. The CDR3 consists of 14 residues. Germline lookup yields CDR1 SGHVS and CDR2 FQNEAQ. CDR3 nucleotides: TGTGCCAGCAGCTCAAGGGATCCTAACTATGGCTACACCTTC. Protein sequence: CASSSRDPNYGYTF.

This clonotype was counted between two and nine times. The CDR3: CAIAVIPGQENTEAFF. CDR3 coding DNA: TGTGCCATCGCAGTGATCCCCGGACAGGAGAACACTGAAGCTTTCTTT. The chain combines TRBV10-3 with TRBJ1-1, with 7 bases that match TRBD1. The length of the CDR3 is 16 residues. V trimming: 8 bases; J trimming: 1 base; junction bases outside the gene matches: 13. Germline V lookup: CDR1 ENHRY, CDR2 SYGVKD.

This clonotype was detected only a few times. V usage is TRBV11-1 and J usage is TRBJ2-3; 15 bases map to TRBD2. The CDR3 has 20 residues. The germline gives CDR1 SGHAT, CDR2 FQDESV (reference sequence). The ends lost 3 bases at V and 1 base at J; junction bases unmatched: 11. DNA for the CDR3: TGTGCCAGCAGCTTCCGGACAGGACTAGCGGGGGGGCGAGGCACAGATACGCAGTATTTT. Translated: CASSFRTGLAGGRGTDTQYF.

The table lists this clonotype with many counts. The rearrangement joins TRBV27 to TRBJ2-5, with TRBD1 identical over 8 bases. The CDR3 is made up of 15 amino acids. J lost 5 bases, V lost 5 bases, and 10 bases had no gene match. The germline CDR1 and CDR2 sequences are MNHEY and SMNVEV (reference sequence). The CDR3 DNA follows: TGTGCCAGCAGTCTAGGACAGGGCGAAGAGGAGACCCAGTACTTC. Translating it yields CASSLGQGEEETQYF.

The chain combines TRBV10-2 with TRBJ2-7; 11 bases align to TRBD2. Losses at the gene ends were 6 bases for V and 3 bases for J; bases not matched to a gene: 4. This CDR3 contains 14 residues. Germline assignment: CDR1 WSHSY and CDR2 SAAADI. CDR3: CASRTSGGFYEQYF. The CDR3 coding sequence is TGCGCCAGCAGAACTAGCGGGGGCTTCTACGAGCAGTACTTC.

CDR3 sequence (DNA): TGCGCCAGCAGCCAGCAGACAGGGGGCTTTCAGCCCCAGCATTTT. It is translated as CASSQQTGGFQPQHF. The J gene is TRBJ1-5, the V gene TRBV4-3, with TRBD1 matching 10 bases. Germline V gene data show CDR1 as LGHNA and CDR2 as YSLEER. This CDR3 spans 15 amino acids. V gave up 3 bases and J gave up 6 bases; unmatched junction bases: 5.

The chain employs TRBV10-3 and TRBJ2-7; D is unclear. The V gene's germline CDR1 is ENHRY and CDR2 SYGVKD. CDR3 length equals 13 residues. Trimming took 4 bases from V and 0 from J, leaving 7 bases between them. The CDR3 here is CAISADASYEQYF. The CDR3 DNA is TGTGCCATCAGTGCCGACGCCTCCTACGAGCAGTACTTC.

The chain links TRBV6-1 to TRBJ1-1; D is possibly TRBD1 (6 bases). The length of the CDR3 is 15 residues. The V and J ends lost 6 bases and 1 base respectively, with 15 bases between them. Germline V gene lookup returns CDR1 MNHNS and CDR2 SASEGT. The CDR3 sequence: CASSPPGGQNTEAFF. The CDR3 coding sequence is TGTGCCAGCAGCCCACCGGGGGGACAGAACACTGAAGCTTTCTTT.